This T cell receptor (beta chain) is from a study of graft-versus-host responses after intestinal transplantation. Study-wide context: Transplant types were multivisceral, liver-intestinal, or isolated intestinal. General study findings and limits: Maximum circulating GvH clone levels tracked with early post-transplant HvG decreases.

CDR3 length: 16 residues. V lost 0 bases and J 2 bases, leaving 10 bases between the germline ends. CDR1 is LNHDA and CDR2 is SQIVND in the germline V gene (reference sequence). Assay used: immunoSEQ multiplex PCR; TCRdb lists only in-frame clones, some missing. The repertoire consists of fewer than 95,000 clones, with 90% to 95% occurring once and the leading ten covering 0.49%. Comments on this clone: Its target is not known.

The material was unstimulated CD8+ T cells sorted from spleen or lymph node cells, obtained before intestinal transplant. The TCR was taken from a human donor who received an intestinal transplant. The rearrangement uses TRBV19 and TRBJ2-2; no reliable D call. Here the CDR3 DNA reads TGTGCCAGTAGTATAGATCCGCGGCCAAACACCGGGGAGCTGTTTTTT. Its protein is CASSIDPRPNTGELFF.